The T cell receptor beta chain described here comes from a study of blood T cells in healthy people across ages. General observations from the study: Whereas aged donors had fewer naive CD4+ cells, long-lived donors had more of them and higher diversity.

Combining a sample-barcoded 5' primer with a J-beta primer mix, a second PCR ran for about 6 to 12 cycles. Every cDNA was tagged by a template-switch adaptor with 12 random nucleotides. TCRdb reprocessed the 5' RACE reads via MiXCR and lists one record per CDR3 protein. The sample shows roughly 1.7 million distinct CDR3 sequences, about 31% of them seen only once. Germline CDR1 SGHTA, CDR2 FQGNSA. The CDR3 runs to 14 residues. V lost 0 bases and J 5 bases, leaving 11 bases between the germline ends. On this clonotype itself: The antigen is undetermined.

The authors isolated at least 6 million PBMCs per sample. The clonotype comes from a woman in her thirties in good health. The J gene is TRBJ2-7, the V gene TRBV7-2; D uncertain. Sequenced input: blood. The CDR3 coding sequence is TGTGCCAGCAGCTTAGCAGCGACTCTCCACGAGCAGTACTTC. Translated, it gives CASSLAATLHEQYF.